The rows below give T cell receptor beta chains drawn from one sample of a study of T cells in Graves' hyperthyroidism and ophthalmopathy. TCRdb itself ran the multiplex PCR reads through MiXCR, one entry per CDR3 protein. Altogether 550,000 to 800,000 distinct CDR3 sequences are present, about 16% being singletons, with the ten largest covering 8.4%. Sequenced sample: blood. The receptor set was obtained from a man between 18 and 29 years old with Graves' hyperthyroidism. Each CDR3 is given with its conserved first and last residue. The D gene is left open where the match is weak. The size entry is marked missing in some rows and otherwise reads once, few, many or a size class.

D gene | J gene | clone size | V gene | CDR3 protein | CDR3 DNA
TRBD1 | TRBJ1-1 | many | TRBV5-1 | CASSFGQGMNTEAFF | TGCGCCAGCAGCTTTGGACAGGGGATGAACACTGAAGCTTTCTTT
TRBD2 | TRBJ2-7 | NA | TRBV25-1 | CASSPGLAGAVSYEQYF | TGTGCCAGCAGTCCTGGACTAGCGGGTGCCGTATCCTACGAGCAGTACTTC
NA | TRBJ2-5 | few | TRBV24-1 | CATSEAGTYQETQYF | TGTGCCACCAGTGAAGCCGGGACATACCAAGAGACCCAGTACTTC
NA | TRBJ2-1 | few | TRBV11-3 | CASSLGWSSSYNEQFF | TGTGCCAGCAGCTTAGGATGGTCGAGCTCCTACAATGAGCAGTTCTTC
TRBD1 | TRBJ2-5 | few | TRBV7-2 | CASSPTGDRETQYF | TGTGCCAGCAGCCCGACAGGGGACCGGGAGACTCAGTACTTC
TRBD1 | TRBJ1-1 | NA | TRBV6-2/TRBV6-3 | CASISGTGGRNTEAFF | TGTGCCAGCATTTCGGGGACAGGGGGCAGGAACACTGAAGCTTTCTTT
TRBD1 | TRBJ1-1 | few | TRBV19 | CASSNRDRVLKAFF | TGTGCCAGCAGCAACCGGGACAGGGTTTTAAAAGCTTTCTTT
NA | TRBJ2-2 | few | TRBV29-1 | CSVEGLNTGELFF | TGCAGCGTTGAAGGGCTTAACACCGGGGAGCTGTTTTTT
NA | TRBJ2-7 | many | TRBV20-1 | CSARYITGRGEQYF | TGCAGTGCTAGATATATTACAGGGAGGGGCGAGCAGTACTTC
NA | TRBJ1-2 | NA | TRBV6-6 | CASSYSLGASYGYTF | TGTGCCAGCAGTTACTCGCTGGGGGCCTCCTATGGCTACACCTTC
TRBD2 | TRBJ2-1 | many | TRBV14 | CASSPTGTKQFF | TGTGCCAGCAGCCCCACCGGGACTAAGCAGTTCTTC
TRBD1 | TRBJ2-2 | few | TRBV20-1 | CSARRRGGLNTGELFF | TGCAGTGCTAGGAGAAGAGGGGGCCTGAACACCGGGGAGCTGTTTTTT
TRBD2 | TRBJ2-7 | few | TRBV7-9 | CASSLASGRAVVEQYF | TGTGCCAGCAGCTTAGCCAGCGGGAGGGCCGTTGTCGAGCAGTACTTC
NA | TRBJ2-7 | NA | TRBV5-1 | CASGLTGAPPYEQYF | TGCGCCAGCGGCTTGACCGGAGCCCCCCCCTACGAGCAGTACTTC
NA | TRBJ2-2 | many | TRBV24-1 | CATRGYVGRGQDTGELFF | TGTGCCACCCGTGGTTATGTGGGCAGGGGCCAGGACACCGGGGAGCTGTTTTTT
NA | TRBJ2-7 | many | TRBV6-1 | CASSSVRIGEQYF | TGTGCCAGCAGTTCTGTACGGATCGGCGAGCAGTACTTC
NA | TRBJ2-5 | many | TRBV2 | CASSEAAVQETQYF | TGTGCCAGCAGTGAAGCGGCAGTTCAAGAGACCCAGTACTTC
NA | TRBJ1-1 | NA | TRBV6-1 | CASTIAAGVEAFF | TGTGCCAGCACCATCGCCGCGGGCGTTGAAGCTTTCTTT
TRBD2 | TRBJ2-3 | NA | TRBV5-1 | CASRRGRGLADGTDTQYF | TGCGCCAGCCGTCGAGGAAGGGGACTAGCGGACGGCACAGATACGCAGTATTTT
TRBD1 | TRBJ2-2 | NA | TRBV29-1 | CTEASTGAGGELFF | TGCACCGAGGCTTCGACAGGGGCAGGCGGGGAGCTGTTTTTT
NA | TRBJ1-5 | many | TRBV28 | CASSPSQVHQPQHF | TGTGCCAGCAGTCCCTCACAAGTCCATCAGCCCCAGCATTTT
TRBD1 | TRBJ2-5 | NA | TRBV4-1 | CASSQEGQAMVETQYF | TGCGCCAGCAGCCAAGAGGGACAGGCTATGGTAGAGACCCAGTACTTC
TRBD1 | TRBJ2-7 | many | TRBV7-9 | CASSGTAERIDYEQYF | TGTGCCAGCAGCGGGACAGCGGAAAGGATAGACTACGAGCAGTACTTC
TRBD2 | TRBJ2-5 | few | TRBV6-6 | CASSYGRVAGGETQYF | TGTGCCAGCAGTTACGGGAGAGTAGCGGGAGGGGAGACCCAGTACTTC
NA | TRBJ1-5 | NA | TRBV6-1 | CASRAGTRPNQPQHF | TGTGCCAGCAGAGCCGGGACACGGCCTAATCAGCCCCAGCATTTT
NA | TRBJ1-5 | NA | TRBV6-4 | CASADQPQHF | TGTGCCAGCGCCGATCAGCCCCAGCATTTT
NA | TRBJ2-1 | many | TRBV30 | CATDQGASSGRNNEQFF | TGTGCCACGGACCAGGGGGCGTCTAGCGGAAGGAACAATGAGCAGTTCTTC
TRBD1 | TRBJ1-1 | many | TRBV28 | CASSRPGTDNTEAFF | TGTGCCAGCAGCCGTCCCGGGACAGATAACACTGAAGCTTTCTTT
TRBD1 | TRBJ1-5 | many | TRBV18 | CASSQGTGGDQPQHF | TGTGCCAGCTCACAAGGAACAGGGGGCGATCAGCCCCAGCATTTT
TRBD2 | TRBJ2-1 | many | TRBV20-1 | CSASIPGLAGVGNEQFF | TGCAGTGCTAGCATTCCGGGACTAGCGGGAGTAGGCAATGAGCAGTTCTTC
TRBD1 | TRBJ2-7 | few | TRBV13 | CASSSRTGVEQYF | TGTGCCAGCAGCTCCCGGACAGGGGTCGAGCAGTACTTC
NA | TRBJ2-1 | NA | TRBV7-8 | CASSLSPQGGYNEQFF | TGTGCCAGCAGCTTATCTCCCCAGGGAGGTTACAATGAGCAGTTCTTC
TRBD2 | TRBJ2-2 | NA | TRBV6-9 | CASSYPTAGLAGEKTGELFF | TGTGCCAGCAGTTACCCCACCGCGGGACTAGCGGGAGAGAAGACCGGGGAGCTGTTTTTT
TRBD1 | TRBJ2-7 | few | TRBV30 | CASNRDRPYEQYF | TGTGCCTCGAACCGGGACAGGCCCTACGAGCAGTACTTC
TRBD1 | TRBJ2-7 | NA | TRBV7-2 | CASSPAPGTGGEQYF | TGTGCCAGCAGCCCAGCCCCCGGGACAGGGGGCGAGCAGTACTTC
TRBD1 | TRBJ1-1 | many | TRBV28 | CASSLLGTEGEAFF | TGTGCCAGCAGTTTACTTGGGACAGAAGGGGAAGCTTTCTTT
NA | TRBJ2-3 | NA | TRBV7-2 | CASSPLVSVGTQYF | TGTGCCAGCAGCCCCTTAGTGTCAGTCGGTACGCAGTATTTT